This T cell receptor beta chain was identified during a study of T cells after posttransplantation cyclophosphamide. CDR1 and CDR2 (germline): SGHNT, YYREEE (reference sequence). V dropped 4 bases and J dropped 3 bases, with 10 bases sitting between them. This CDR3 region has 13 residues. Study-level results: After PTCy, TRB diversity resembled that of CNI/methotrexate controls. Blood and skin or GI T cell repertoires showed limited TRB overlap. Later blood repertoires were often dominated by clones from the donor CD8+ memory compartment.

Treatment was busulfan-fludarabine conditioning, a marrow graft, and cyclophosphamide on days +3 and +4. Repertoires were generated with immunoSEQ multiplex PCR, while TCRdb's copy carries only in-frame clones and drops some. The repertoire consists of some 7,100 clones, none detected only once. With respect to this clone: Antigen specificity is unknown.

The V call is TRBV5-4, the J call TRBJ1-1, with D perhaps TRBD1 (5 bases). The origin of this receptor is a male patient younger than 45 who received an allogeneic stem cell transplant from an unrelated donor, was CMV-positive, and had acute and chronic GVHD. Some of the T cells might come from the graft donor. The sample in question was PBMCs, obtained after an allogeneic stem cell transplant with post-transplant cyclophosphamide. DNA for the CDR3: TGTGCCAGCAGCGGCAGGGTGGACACTGAAGCTTTCTTT. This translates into CASSGRVDTEAFF.